What follows are 20 T cell receptor beta chains derived from one specimen sequenced in a study of T cell responses to AZD1222 COVID-19 vaccine (dated by TCRdb to 2020 to 2022). Library creation used the immunoSEQ multiplex PCR assay. Sourced from immuneACCESS, this table was stored by TCRdb with only in-frame sequences that have V and J called. A share of the clones is absent; for the studies checked, an unresolved V gene accounts for under half, and the remainder has no known explanation. The sample data list fewer than 90,000 clones, and 90% to 95% of these were observed just once. The ten largest clones represent 9.5% to 13% of the sample. This specimen's time point label, interpreted: about 28 days (+/-7) after the second vaccine dose. Sequences were derived from peripheral blood, sampled 28 days after the second AZD1222 dose. All receptors come from an adult who received the AZD1222 COVID-19 vaccine.

The chain couples TRBV11-2 to TRBJ2-3; the match to TRBD1 covers 9 bases. CDR1 and CDR2 (germline): SGHAT, FQNNGV. This CDR3 spans 15 amino acids. The V segment lost 3 bases and the J segment 0 bases; nucleotides outside the gene matches: 1. The CDR3 sequence is CASSLDRGSTDTQYF. In nucleotides, the CDR3 is TGTGCCAGCAGCTTGGACAGGGGAAGCACAGATACGCAGTATTTT.

V and J are TRBV15 and TRBJ1-1; the match to TRBD1 covers 9 bases. Germline V CDR1 and CDR2: LNHNV, YYDKDF (reference sequence). This CDR3 contains 15 residues. The V segment lost 7 bases and the J segment 1 base; nucleotides outside the gene matches: 7. CDR3 region: CATKAWGQGNTEAFF. The CDR3 DNA sequence: TGTGCCACCAAAGCATGGGGACAGGGGAACACTGAAGCTTTCTTT.

As DNA, the CDR3 is TGTGCCAGCAGCTTAGGCCGGTCGGGCAATCAGCCCCAGCATTTT. It codes for CASSLGRSGNQPQHF. The chain links TRBV7-2 to TRBJ1-5; no clear D. The germline V and J ends were trimmed by 1 base and 2 bases, with 9 bases remaining between them. CDR3 size: 15 residues. CDR1 is SGHTA and CDR2 is FQGNSA in the germline V gene.

CDR3 nucleotide sequence: TGCGCCAGCAGCCTAGGACAGGGGGCGTTCGGGGAGCTGTTTTTT. Amino acid sequence: CASSLGQGAFGELFF. The gene calls are TRBV5-1 and TRBJ2-2; 11 bases are shared with TRBD1. In germline, CDR1 is SGHRS, CDR2 YFSETQ. The CDR3 is 15 residues long. J gave up 7 bases and V 4 bases, and 6 bases lay outside the gene matches.

The J gene is TRBJ2-1, the V gene TRBV15, with 7 bases fitting TRBD2. V was pared by 5 bases and J by 4 bases, with 11 bases of the junction left unmatched. The CDR3 is made up of 16 amino acids. The germline gives CDR1 LNHNV, CDR2 YYDKDF (reference sequence). CDR3 sequence: CATSGESSGEYNEQFF. The DNA for the CDR3 is TGTGCCACCAGCGGTGAGTCCAGCGGGGAATACAATGAGCAGTTCTTC.

V and J are TRBV11-2 and TRBJ2-5; D may be TRBD2 (5 bases). The ends were cut back, 5 bases at V and 1 base at J, with 14 bases in the middle. Germline V lookup: CDR1 SGHAT, CDR2 FQNNGV. The CDR3 runs to 15 residues. The CDR3 nucleotides are TGTGCCAGCAGCCCGCTTCGGAGGCTCCAAGAGACCCAGTACTTC. Protein sequence: CASSPLRRLQETQYF.

The gene calls are TRBV10-1 and TRBJ2-1; either TRBD1 or TRBD2 may supply D (5 bases each). The CDR3 sequence is 12 residues long. Germline CDR1 reads WNHNN; CDR2 reads SYGVQD (reference sequence). V lost 4 bases and J 13 bases, leaving 14 bases between the germline ends. CDR3 sequence reads: CASSADFGGQFF. Here the CDR3 DNA reads TGCGCCAGCAGTGCAGACTTTGGGGGACAGTTCTTC.

The chain is built from TRBV9 and TRBJ1-2, with 7 bases aligning to TRBD1. The CDR3 is 15 residues long. After removal of 4 bases from V and 1 base from J, the junction contained 7 bases not matched to a gene. The V gene's germline CDR1 is SGDLS and CDR2 YYNGEE. The chain's CDR3 is CASSPEGALNYGYTF. The CDR3 nucleotides are TGTGCCAGCAGCCCAGAGGGGGCCCTTAACTATGGCTACACCTTC.

J is TRBJ1-3 and V is TRBV6-6; TRBD1 might be the D (5 bases). Germline V gene sequence: CDR1 MNHNY, CDR2 SVGAGI (reference sequence). The CDR3 has 16 residues. The V and J ends lost 5 bases and 0 bases respectively, with 14 bases between them. The CDR3 DNA follows: TGTGCCAGCAGTCGACTATGGGGCCGCTCTGGAAACACCATATATTTT. Its protein product is CASSRLWGRSGNTIYF.

The V call is TRBV6-5, the J call TRBJ2-7, with TRBD1 matching 7 bases. The CDR3 loop spans 13 amino acids. Germline assignment: CDR1 MNHEY and CDR2 SVGAGI. V lost 8 bases to trimming and J lost 4 bases; unmatched junction nucleotides: 8. CDR3: CASFRDRIYEQYF. The CDR3 coding sequence is TGTGCCAGCTTCCGGGACAGAATTTACGAGCAGTACTTC.

CDR3 nucleotides: TGCGCCAGCAGTGAGTCGAGGAGGTGGCAGCCCAACACCGGGGAGCTGTTTTTT. Translating gives CASSESRRWQPNTGELFF. The chain couples TRBV10-1 to TRBJ2-2; a possible D gene is TRBD2 (5 bases). Germline-derived CDR1 and CDR2 are WNHNN and SYGVQD (reference sequence). Trimming shortened V by 0 bases and J by 2 bases, and 16 bases separated the two germline ends. This CDR3 comprises 18 residues.

This clone was seen a single time. Its ends do not fully match the called genes, so a read error is possible. The chain carries TRBV6-1 and TRBJ1-5, with D possibly being TRBD1 (5 bases). CDR1 and CDR2 from the germline V gene are MNHNS and SASEGT. The CDR3 totals 15 residues. CDR3 protein: CASSQAAGLVQPQHF. The DNA for the CDR3 is TGTGCCAGCAGTCAAGCCGCAGGGTTAGTTCAGCCCCAGCATTTT.

The CDR3 region has the DNA TGTGCCAGCACCCCCCAGGGGGCACGCATCTATGGCTACACCTTC. Protein product: CASTPQGARIYGYTF. The chain couples TRBV28 to TRBJ1-2, with 8 positions matching TRBD1. Trimming took 7 bases from V and 4 from J; bases not matched to a gene: 11. The CDR3 is made up of 15 amino acids. CDR1 MDHEN and CDR2 SYDVKM come from the germline V gene.

This sequence joins TRBV5-1 and TRBJ1-3, with TRBD1 as a possible D gene (6 bases). The CDR3 runs 14 residues. Trimming shortened V by 4 bases and J by 3 bases, and 11 bases separated the two germline ends. The germline CDR1 and CDR2 sequences are SGHRS and YFSETQ. CDR3 nucleotides: TGCGCCAGCAGCGGGGGCAGCCTTGGAAACACCATATATTTT. This translates into CASSGGSLGNTIYF.

This chain connects TRBV5-6 to TRBJ2-3, with 12 nucleotides matching TRBD1. With 4 bases clipped from V and 4 bases from J, the junction kept 10 bases outside the gene matches. The CDR3 loop spans 17 amino acids. Germline V gives CDR1 SGHDT, CDR2 YYEEEE. The CDR3 region has the DNA TGTGCCAGCAGCCAAAGAAAGGGACAGGGGGCCCCAGATACGCAGTATTTT. It yields the protein CASSQRKGQGAPDTQYF.

This rearrangement joins TRBV7-2 to TRBJ2-1; possible D gene TRBD1, 6 bases. The germline V gene encodes CDR1 SGHTA and CDR2 FQGNSA. This CDR3 is built from 15 residues. The V end was cut by 5 bases, the J end by 7 bases, with 18 bases between. The CDR3 DNA sequence: TGTGCCAGCAGCAAGACCCGCACAGGGCCTAATGAGCAGTTCTTC. This gives the protein CASSKTRTGPNEQFF.

This chain joins TRBV6-5 and TRBJ1-3; D is uncertain. The germline V gene encodes CDR1 MNHEY and CDR2 SVGAGI. This CDR3 has 14 residues. Trimming took off 8 bases at V and 0 bases at J, with 11 bases between the two ends. CDR3 bases: TGTGCCAGCGCGACGGGGAACTCTGGAAACACCATATATTTT. Translation: CASATGNSGNTIYF.

The chain couples TRBV6-5 to TRBJ2-1, with TRBD1 as a possible D gene (5 bases). Germline V gene sequence: CDR1 MNHEY, CDR2 SVGAGI. The CDR3 consists of 14 residues. V dropped 6 bases and J dropped 5 bases, with 14 bases sitting between them. DNA of the CDR3: TGTGCCAGCAGCCAGCCTAGGGGCCACAATGAGCAGTTCTTC. Protein: CASSQPRGHNEQFF.

The CDR3 nucleotides read TGCGCCAGCAGCTTGGCTGTAGGGAGCACAGATACGCAGTATTTT. This sequence encodes CASSLAVGSTDTQYF. V and J are TRBV5-1 and TRBJ2-3; D gene ambiguous. The V end lost 0 bases, the J end lost 0 bases, and 8 bases lay between the germline ends. Germline lookup yields CDR1 SGHRS and CDR2 YFSETQ. The CDR3 consists of 15 residues.

This CDR3 is CASSLEVGVGEQFF. Here the CDR3 DNA reads TGTGCCAGCAGCTTAGAGGTAGGGGTTGGGGAGCAGTTCTTC. The chain has TRBV7-2 and TRBJ2-1, with D maybe TRBD1 (5 bases). The length of the CDR3 is 14 residues. Germline loops: CDR1 SGHTA, CDR2 FQGNSA. V gave up 1 base and J gave up 10 bases, with 14 bases separating them.